Each of the 22 T cell receptor beta chains below was sequenced from the same sample in a study of blood T cell repertoires in COVID-19. Repertoires were generated with immunoSEQ multiplex PCR, while TCRdb's copy carries only in-frame clones and drops some. Of about 64,000 clones listed, 85% to 90% were seen once; the top ten hold under 4%. Sequenced material: peripheral blood. Receptor source: a man aged 50 to 59 with active COVID-19.

This clone is a singleton in its sample. The J gene is TRBJ2-3, the V gene TRBV7-8, with D possibly TRBD2 on 5 matching bases. The CDR3 totals 13 residues. Germline V gives CDR1 SGHVS, CDR2 FQNEAQ. The germline V and J ends were trimmed by 5 bases and 5 bases, with 11 bases remaining between them. CDR3 DNA sequence: TGTGCCAGCAGCCCCCCTCGGGAAGATACGCAGTATTTT. Translating gives CASSPPREDTQYF.

This sequence joins TRBV18 and TRBJ2-7; 8 bases align to TRBD1. Germline CDR1 reads KGHSH; CDR2 reads LQKENI. V lost 5 bases, J lost 5 bases, and 11 bases stayed unmatched. This CDR3 has 15 residues. The CDR3 bases are TGTGCCAGCTCAGCACAGACAGGGGTTCAGGACGAGCAGTACTTC. Protein sequence: CASSAQTGVQDEQYF.

The chain employs TRBV3-1 (or the pseudogene TRBV3-2) and TRBJ2-7; D may be TRBD2 (6 bases). Trimming took off 0 bases at V and 1 base at J, with 13 bases between the two ends. The germline V gene has CDR1 LGHDT and CDR2 YNNKEL (reference sequence). This CDR3 region has 16 residues. This CDR3 reads CASSQDPSAGSYEQYF. The DNA of the CDR3 is TGTGCCAGCAGCCAAGATCCGTCGGCGGGATCCTACGAGCAGTACTTC.

The gene calls are TRBV25-1 and TRBJ1-4; 7 bases are shared with TRBD1. V dropped 10 bases and J dropped 7; count of bases not matched to a gene: 12. Per germline, CDR1 MGHDK and CDR2 SYGVNS. The CDR3 spans 14 residues. CDR3 DNA: TGTGCCAACCGACGCACAGGGGACGGTGAAAAACTGTTTTTT. This translates into CANRRTGDGEKLFF.

V and J are TRBV30 and TRBJ2-1; D gene ambiguous. The CDR3 loop spans 11 amino acids. V dropped 1 base and J dropped 12 bases, with 10 bases sitting between them. The V gene's germline CDR1 is GTSNPN and CDR2 SVGIG (reference sequence). The CDR3 spells CAWSGGLGQFF. The DNA of the CDR3 is TGTGCCTGGAGTGGCGGTCTCGGGCAGTTCTTC.

V is TRBV6-6 and J is TRBJ1-6, with D hard to call. From germline, CDR1 is MNHNY and CDR2 SVGAGI (reference sequence). The CDR3 length is 15 residues. The germline V and J ends were trimmed by 8 bases and 0 bases, with 11 bases remaining between them. CDR3 in amino acids: CASALGSSYNSPLHF. The CDR3 DNA reads TGTGCCAGCGCCCTTGGGAGCTCCTATAATTCACCCCTCCACTTT.

The chain is built from TRBV15 and TRBJ2-1; 7 bases line up with TRBD1. The CDR3 spans 15 residues. Germline CDR1 and CDR2: LNHNV and YYDKDF (reference sequence). V gave up 5 bases and J gave up 10 bases; unmatched junction bases: 14. The CDR3: CATSSPGQSKYEQFF. CDR3 in DNA: TGTGCCACCAGCTCACCGGGACAGAGCAAGTACGAGCAGTTCTTC.

J is TRBJ2-3 and V is TRBV5-6, with a tentative D call TRBD2 (6 bases). Per the germline V gene, CDR1 is SGHDT and CDR2 is YYEEEE. This CDR3 region has 15 residues. V was trimmed by 2 bases and J by 5 bases, leaving 15 bases between them. In DNA, the CDR3 is TGTGCCAGCAGCTTAATCGCCGGGGGAGGAGATACGCAGTATTTT. Amino acid sequence: CASSLIAGGGDTQYF. Based on the CDR3 plus reference TRBV5-6 and TRBJ2-3, the full variable domain is DAGVTQSPTHLIKTRGQQVTLRCSPKSGHDTVSWYQQALGQGPQFIFQYYEEEERQRGNFPDRFSGHQFPNYSSELNVNALLLGDSALYLCASSLIAGGGDTQYFGPGTRLTVL.

The rearrangement uses TRBV4-2 and TRBJ2-2; D not resolved. Germline-derived CDR1 and CDR2 are LGHNA and YNFKEQ. Trimming took 0 bases from V and 2 from J, leaving 13 bases between them. The CDR3 spans 17 residues. CDR3 region: CASSQDLERSNTGELFF. The CDR3 coding sequence is TGTGCCAGCAGCCAAGATCTAGAGAGAAGTAACACCGGGGAGCTGTTTTTT.

To note about this clone: Other nucleotide sequences from this sample produce the same CDR3. The gene calls are TRBV27 and TRBJ2-5; TRBD1 matches at 11 bases. V dropped 5 bases and J dropped 5; count of bases not matched to a gene: 4. The CDR3 is made up of 14 amino acids. Per the germline V gene, CDR1 is MNHEY and CDR2 is SMNVEV (reference sequence). The chain's CDR3 is CASSPRDRGETQYF. The DNA of the CDR3 is TGTGCCAGCAGTCCCCGGGACAGGGGGGAGACCCAGTACTTC.

J is TRBJ1-5 and V is TRBV18; 11 bases fit TRBD1. Germline V gives CDR1 KGHSH, CDR2 LQKENI. This CDR3 spans 15 amino acids. V lost 4 bases, J lost 4 bases, and 3 bases stayed unmatched. Written as DNA, the CDR3 is TGTGCCAGCTCACTCGGGACAGGGGGTAATCAGCCCCAGCATTTT. It translates to CASSLGTGGNQPQHF.

This clone was counted between two and nine times. The V gene is TRBV25-1, the J gene TRBJ1-1; D not certain. Germline values: CDR1 MGHDK, CDR2 SYGVNS. The CDR3 extends over 14 amino acids. Trimming took off 6 bases at V and 1 base at J, with 12 bases between the two ends. CDR3: CASRHYGRNTEAFF. The CDR3, as DNA: TGTGCCAGCAGACATTACGGGAGGAACACTGAAGCTTTCTTT.

The chain is built from TRBV5-4 and TRBJ1-1, with TRBD1 as a possible D gene (6 bases). CDR1 and CDR2 from the germline V gene are SGHNT and YYREEE (reference sequence). CDR3 length: 14 amino acids. Between the trimmed V and J ends, which lost 5 bases and 6 bases, there was a span of 17 bases. Written as DNA, the CDR3 is TGTGCCAGCAGACAGGACAGATCCGACCCTGAAGCTTTCTTT. Protein product: CASRQDRSDPEAFF.

The rearrangement uses TRBV15 and TRBJ2-7, with D perhaps TRBD1 (7 bases). V gave up 3 bases and J gave up 7 bases, with 13 bases separating them. Germline V CDR1 and CDR2: LNHNV, YYDKDF (reference sequence). CDR3 size: 13 residues. The CDR3 sequence: CATSSLQGGEQYF. DNA for the CDR3: TGTGCCACCAGCAGCCTCCAGGGGGGAGAGCAGTACTTC.

The chain recombines TRBV11-1 with TRBJ1-4; the D gene is possibly TRBD1 (5 bases). Germline values: CDR1 SGHAT, CDR2 FQDESV (reference sequence). Trimming pared 4 bases from V and 8 bases from J, leaving 14 bases between. There are 14 residues in the CDR3. CDR3 residues: CASSSLRGTEKLFF. The CDR3 nucleotides read TGTGCCAGCAGCTCCCTGCGGGGGACGGAAAAACTGTTTTTT.

The chain is built from TRBV2 and TRBJ2-7; TRBD2 might be the D (6 bases). The CDR3 extends over 15 amino acids. Germline V lookup: CDR1 SNHLY, CDR2 FYNNEI. V was clipped by 1 base and J by 6 bases, with 16 bases between them. CDR3 amino acids: CASSEETGRESEQYF. CDR3 DNA: TGTGCCAGCAGTGAAGAAACGGGACGGGAGAGCGAGCAGTACTTC.

This chain links TRBV30 with TRBJ1-1; TRBD1 matches at 10 bases. The CDR3 has 16 amino acids. Trimming at V came to 2 bases and at J to 0 bases, leaving 6 bases not matched to a gene. Germline values: CDR1 GTSNPN, CDR2 SVGIG (reference sequence). The CDR3 DNA sequence: TGTGCCTGGAGTACGACAGGGGGCGCGGTGAACACTGAAGCTTTCTTT. Translating it yields CAWSTTGGAVNTEAFF.

The rearrangement links TRBV15 to TRBJ1-1, with 8 bases aligning to TRBD1. Germline CDR1 and CDR2: LNHNV and YYDKDF (reference sequence). V was clipped by 1 base and J by 6 bases; unmatched bases: 4. The CDR3 spans 14 residues. In DNA form, the CDR3 reads TGTGCCACCAGCAGAGCGGCAGGGGGCGCTGAAGCTTTCTTT. It translates to CATSRAAGGAEAFF. Using reference TRBV15 and TRBJ1-1 for the parts outside the CDR3, the full variable domain is DAMVIQNPRYQVTQFGKPVTLSCSQTLNHNVMYWYQQKSSQAPKLLFHYYDKDFNNEADTPDNFQSRRPNTSFCFLDIRSPGLGDTAMYLCATSRAAGGAEAFFGQGTRLTVV.

V usage is TRBV11-3 and J usage is TRBJ2-1; D gene unclear. Germline V gene lookup returns CDR1 SGHNT and CDR2 YENEEA. Trimming stripped 4 bases from V and 9 bases from J, with 10 bases between. The CDR3 has 12 amino acids. The CDR3, as DNA: TGTGCCAGCAGCTCCGTCTCGAGTGAGCAGTTCTTC. It yields the protein CASSSVSSEQFF. Full variable domain (missing parts from reference TRBV11-3 and TRBJ2-1): EAGVVQSPRYKIIEKKQPVAFWCNPISGHNTLYWYLQNLGQGPELLIRYENEEAVDDSQLPKDRFSAERLKGVDSTLKIQPAELGDSAVYLCASSSVSSEQFFGPGTRLTVL.

The chain recombines TRBV5-6 with TRBJ1-5, with 9 bases that match TRBD1. This CDR3 is 16 amino acids long. Germline values: CDR1 SGHDT, CDR2 YYEEEE. J gave up 4 bases and V 4 bases, and 9 bases lay outside the gene matches. The CDR3 is CASSEGTGYGNQPQHF. DNA of the CDR3: TGTGCCAGCAGCGAAGGGACAGGGTACGGGAATCAGCCCCAGCATTTT.

This clone was found a few times. The chain is built from TRBV20-1 and TRBJ1-4, with no clear D. Germline V CDR1 and CDR2: DFQATT, SNEGSKA (reference sequence). With 3 bases removed from V and 5 bases from J, the gap between germline ends came to 10 bases. The CDR3 covers 13 residues. Written as DNA, the CDR3 is TGCAGTGCTAGTTACAGCCTCAATGAAAAACTGTTTTTT. Protein: CSASYSLNEKLFF.

The genes are TRBV19 and TRBJ2-1, with 8 bases aligning to TRBD1. This CDR3 comprises 14 residues. Germline-derived CDR1 and CDR2 are LNHDA and SQIVND (reference sequence). The V gene end was trimmed by 10 bases and the J gene end by 5 bases; junction bases not matched to a gene: 10. The DNA of the CDR3 is TGTGCCACCTCCCGGGACAGGAAAAACAATGAGCAGTTCTTC. It specifies CATSRDRKNNEQFF.